This is a list of T cell receptor beta chains from one sample in a study of blood T cell repertoires in COVID-19. Produced via immunoSEQ multiplex PCR; TCRdb's table is partial and in-frame only. The top ten clones hold more than 1.4% of a sample with 250,000 to 350,000 clones, less than 85% of them seen once. The sequenced material came from peripheral blood. The origin of the receptors is a human donor with COVID-19, enrolled during active disease. The donor label of this sample is uncertain. The CDR3 runs from the conserved cysteine through the conserved F or W. D genes are given only for firm matches. Clone size is shown for a subset of rows, as once, few, many or a class of expanded clone.

d_gene: NA
v_gene: TRBV3-1/TRBV3-2
len: 16
j_gene: TRBJ2-1
abundance: NA
CDR3aa: CASSQGGGDSYNEQFF
CDR3nt: TGTGCCAGCAGCCAAGGAGGCGGGGACTCCTACAATGAGCAGTTCTTC

d_gene: NA
v_gene: TRBV7-2
len: 14
j_gene: TRBJ2-1
abundance: NA
CDR3aa: CASSFSGTYNEQFF
CDR3nt: TGTGCCAGCAGCTTTTCAGGAACCTACAATGAGCAGTTCTTC

d_gene: NA
v_gene: TRBV18
len: 13
j_gene: TRBJ1-1
abundance: NA
CDR3aa: CASSPPGGGEAFF
CDR3nt: TGTGCCAGCTCACCTCCCGGGGGGGGAGAAGCTTTCTTT

d_gene: TRBD1
v_gene: TRBV6-6
len: 16
j_gene: TRBJ2-5
abundance: NA
CDR3aa: CASSYDGRGFRETQYF
CDR3nt: TGTGCCAGCAGTTACGACGGCAGGGGGTTTAGGGAGACCCAGTACTTC

d_gene: TRBD2
v_gene: TRBV5-4
len: 14
j_gene: TRBJ2-3
abundance: few
CDR3aa: CASSLASGANTQYF
CDR3nt: TGTGCCAGCAGCTTGGCTAGCGGGGCTAATACGCAGTATTTT

d_gene: NA
v_gene: TRBV19
len: 14
j_gene: TRBJ2-1
abundance: few
CDR3aa: CASQKPGLYNEQFF
CDR3nt: TGTGCCAGTCAAAAACCGGGACTTTACAATGAGCAGTTCTTC

d_gene: TRBD2
v_gene: TRBV6-5
len: 13
j_gene: TRBJ2-5
abundance: few
CDR3aa: CASRRELQETQYF
CDR3nt: TGTGCCAGCAGGCGGGAGCTCCAAGAGACCCAGTACTTC

d_gene: NA
v_gene: TRBV28
len: 12
j_gene: TRBJ2-7
abundance: NA
CDR3aa: CASSLRGYEQYF
CDR3nt: TGTGCCAGCAGTTTAAGGGGGTACGAGCAGTACTTC

d_gene: TRBD1
v_gene: TRBV5-1
len: 15
j_gene: TRBJ1-1
abundance: NA
CDR3aa: CASSVLGTGGTEAFF
CDR3nt: TGCGCCAGCAGCGTCCTCGGGACAGGGGGGACTGAAGCTTTCTTT

d_gene: TRBD1
v_gene: TRBV7-9
len: 14
j_gene: TRBJ1-2
abundance: NA
CDR3aa: CASSLEGGDYGYTF
CDR3nt: TGTGCCAGCAGCTTAGAAGGGGGCGATTATGGCTACACCTTC

d_gene: TRBD1
v_gene: TRBV2
len: 15
j_gene: TRBJ1-3
abundance: NA
CDR3aa: CASSDRGSSGNTIYF
CDR3nt: TGTGCCAGCAGCGACAGGGGGAGCTCTGGAAACACCATATATTTT

d_gene: NA
v_gene: TRBV2
len: 14
j_gene: TRBJ2-3
abundance: NA
CDR3aa: CASLPLANWDTQYF
CDR3nt: TGTGCCAGCCTTCCATTAGCGAATTGGGATACGCAGTATTTT

d_gene: NA
v_gene: TRBV5-6
len: 16
j_gene: TRBJ1-5
abundance: NA
CDR3aa: CASSLAATASYQPQHF
CDR3nt: TGTGCCAGCAGCTTGGCCGCGACAGCCAGCTATCAGCCCCAGCATTTT

d_gene: TRBD2
v_gene: TRBV19
len: 14
j_gene: TRBJ2-7
abundance: once
CDR3aa: CATAGLADSYEQYF
CDR3nt: TGTGCCACCGCAGGACTAGCGGACTCCTACGAGCAGTACTTC

d_gene: TRBD1
v_gene: TRBV19
len: 16
j_gene: TRBJ1-4
abundance: NA
CDR3aa: CASSTDRGGTNEKLFF
CDR3nt: TGTGCCAGTAGTACGGACAGGGGTGGAACTAATGAAAAACTGTTTTTT

d_gene: TRBD1
v_gene: TRBV19
len: 17
j_gene: TRBJ2-3
abundance: once
CDR3aa: CASSTIGQDHSADTQYF
CDR3nt: TGTGCCAGTAGTACCATAGGACAGGATCATTCAGCAGATACGCAGTATTTT

d_gene: TRBD2
v_gene: TRBV11-3
len: 15
j_gene: TRBJ2-1
abundance: few
CDR3aa: CASSLDGTTDNEQFF
CDR3nt: TGTGCCAGCAGCTTAGACGGGACTACAGACAATGAGCAGTTCTTC

d_gene: TRBD1
v_gene: TRBV7-8
len: 14
j_gene: TRBJ1-1
abundance: NA
CDR3aa: CASSFQGADTEAFF
CDR3nt: TGTGCCAGCAGCTTTCAGGGGGCGGACACTGAAGCTTTCTTT

d_gene: NA
v_gene: TRBV24-1
len: 15
j_gene: TRBJ1-5
abundance: NA
CDR3aa: CATSDLLYSNQPQHF
CDR3nt: TGTGCCACCAGTGACCTCCTATATAGCAATCAGCCCCAGCATTTT

d_gene: NA
v_gene: TRBV28
len: 15
j_gene: TRBJ1-2
abundance: NA
CDR3aa: CASRVMGSTDYGYTF
CDR3nt: TGTGCCAGCAGGGTGATGGGGAGTACGGACTATGGCTACACCTTC

d_gene: NA
v_gene: TRBV6-5
len: 14
j_gene: TRBJ2-7
abundance: NA
CDR3aa: CASRRAGNSYEQYF
CDR3nt: TGTGCCAGCAGGAGAGCGGGTAACTCCTACGAGCAGTACTTC

d_gene: TRBD1
v_gene: TRBV6-2/TRBV6-3
len: 14
j_gene: TRBJ2-1
abundance: NA
CDR3aa: CASSYGYRGDEQFF
CDR3nt: TGTGCCAGCAGTTACGGGTACAGGGGGGATGAGCAGTTCTTC

d_gene: NA
v_gene: TRBV18
len: 12
j_gene: TRBJ2-4
abundance: NA
CDR3aa: CASSPDGDIQYF
CDR3nt: TGTGCCAGCTCACCGGACGGGGACATTCAGTACTTC

d_gene: TRBD2
v_gene: TRBV7-8
len: 16
j_gene: TRBJ2-7
abundance: NA
CDR3aa: CASSATGTSGPYEQYF
CDR3nt: TGTGCCAGCAGCGCAACCGGGACTAGCGGACCGTACGAGCAGTACTTC

d_gene: TRBD1
v_gene: TRBV19
len: 19
j_gene: TRBJ1-5
abundance: few
CDR3aa: CASSPFGTGGYFGNQPQHF
CDR3nt: TGTGCCAGTAGTCCATTTGGGACAGGGGGCTATTTTGGCAATCAGCCCCAGCATTTT

d_gene: NA
v_gene: TRBV28
len: 14
j_gene: TRBJ1-1
abundance: NA
CDR3aa: CASRPGGMNTEAFF
CDR3nt: TGTGCCAGCAGACCGGGGGGGATGAACACTGAAGCTTTCTTT

d_gene: NA
v_gene: TRBV28
len: 13
j_gene: TRBJ1-1
abundance: NA
CDR3aa: CASSLQGSTEAFF
CDR3nt: TGTGCCAGCAGTTTGCAGGGGAGCACTGAAGCTTTCTTT

d_gene: NA
v_gene: TRBV4-3
len: 16
j_gene: TRBJ2-1
abundance: NA
CDR3aa: CASSQDWARGGNEQFF
CDR3nt: TGCGCCAGCAGCCAAGATTGGGCTCGCGGCGGGAATGAGCAGTTCTTC

d_gene: TRBD1
v_gene: TRBV15
len: 13
j_gene: TRBJ1-5
abundance: NA
CDR3aa: CATSRDLTGDQHF
CDR3nt: TGTGCCACCAGCAGAGATCTAACAGGGGACCAGCATTTT